This TCR beta chain came from a study of blood T cell repertoires in COVID-19 (dated by TCRdb to about 2020). Some background on the complete study: Samples from collaborators originated in the United States, Italy and Spain and spanned both the acute and convalescent phases of COVID-19. Nearly every sample came with metadata listing a de-identified subject ID, COVID-19 status, age in years and sex. Where available, HLA class I and class II types were taken from metadata supplied by the sample provider and were not determined by assay-based typing. The repertoires were released in a freely available public database meant as a resource for research on the immune response to SARS-CoV-2. The samples were drawn from two sources: the first 160 participants of the ongoing ImmuneRACE study, and over 950 subjects contributed by 6 global collaborators. Subjects who had been exposed to COVID-19, were actively infected with it, or had recovered from it provided the deeply sampled blood TCRbeta repertoires that made up the dataset. The prospective study material was composed of cDNA or gDNA derived from T cells, B-cell-depleted T cells, or PBMCs. What the research found in general, with its limitations: How much clinical and demographic metadata was included differed by source and by participant, and the metadata was provided uncurated.

CDR1 and CDR2 were assigned from the germline V gene as MGHRA and YSYEKL. Between the V and J ends, shortened by 3 bases and 7 bases respectively, the junction contains 16 bases. CDR3 length: 16 amino acids, cysteine to phenylalanine. Left in the record is the CDR3 DNA by itself, 48 bases read in frame from the first base. A note on this clone: The specificity of this receptor is unknown. No base-level quality is on record; no much larger clone is a single base apart.

TCRbeta CDR3 regions were amplified from genomic DNA by means of the immunoSEQ Assay, a bias-controlled multiplex PCR. On the study's bioinformatics: Within the assay, amplification of reference gene primers was used to estimate how many nucleated cells each sample contained. To quantify the absolute abundance of each unique TCRbeta CDR3 rearrangement, sequence reads were collapsed and filtered. For each sample, productive Simpson clonality was calculated by taking the square root of Simpson's diversity index across productive rearrangements. TCRdb re-hosts the immuneACCESS table, in-frame sequences only. Its copies lack some clones; in the studies checked, an unresolved V gene accounts for under half of them, and the cause for the rest is not known. D and trimming were read from the DNA, whereas the V and J calls and clone size are those reported in that table. The table for this sample lists around 140,000 clones; around 88% of them were counted only once. Less than 2% of the sample belongs to the ten largest clones.

Whole blood was collected in K2EDTA tubes by collaborating institutions according to the institutions' own protocols. For TCRbeta analysis, collaborators shipped samples as frozen whole blood, isolated PBMCs, or DNA extracted from either of those sample types. Sequenced: peripheral blood. The V gene is TRBV4-1 and the J gene is TRBJ1-6, and possibly TRBD1, on 5 matching bases. The sequence derives from a woman aged 60-75 years with acute or convalescent COVID-19. The nucleotides are TGCGCCAGCAGCCACCGGGACCCGGCGGGGAATTCACCCCTCCACTTT. This translates into CASSHRDPAGNSPLHF.